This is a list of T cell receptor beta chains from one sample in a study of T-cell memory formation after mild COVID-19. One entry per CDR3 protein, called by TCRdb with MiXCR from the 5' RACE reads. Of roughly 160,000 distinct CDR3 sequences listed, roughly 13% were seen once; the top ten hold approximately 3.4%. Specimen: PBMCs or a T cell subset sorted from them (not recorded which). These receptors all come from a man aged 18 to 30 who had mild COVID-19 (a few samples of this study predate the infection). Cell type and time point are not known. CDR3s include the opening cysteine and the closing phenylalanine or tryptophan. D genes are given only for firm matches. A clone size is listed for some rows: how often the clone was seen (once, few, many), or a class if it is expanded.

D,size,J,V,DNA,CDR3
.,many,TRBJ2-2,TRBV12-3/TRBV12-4,TGTGCCAGCAGGTCTAGGAGTTTGAACACCGGGGAGCTGTTTTTT,CASRSRSLNTGELFF
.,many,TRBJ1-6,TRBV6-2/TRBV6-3,TGTGCCAGCAGTCCACCCCTCCACTTT,CASSPPLHF
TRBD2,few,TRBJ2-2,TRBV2,TGTGCCAGCGGACCTCGTCGGGGGGGGTCGGGAAACACCGGGGAGCTGTTTTTT,CASGPRRGGSGNTGELFF
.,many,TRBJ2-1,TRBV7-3,TGTGCCAGCAGCTTAGACGGGGGCGACTACAATGAGCAGTTCTTC,CASSLDGGDYNEQFF
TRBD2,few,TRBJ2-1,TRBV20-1,TGCAGTGCTAGGGAAGCGGGGGCCAGCTCCTACAATGAGCAGTTCTTC,CSAREAGASSYNEQFF
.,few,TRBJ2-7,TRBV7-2,TGTGCCAGCAGCTTCGACGCCCTAGAGCAGTACTTC,CASSFDALEQYF
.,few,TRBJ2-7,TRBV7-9,TGTGCCAGCAGCTTCAGTACTAGCTCGCTCGAGCAGTACTTC,CASSFSTSSLEQYF
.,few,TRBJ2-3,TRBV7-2,TGTGCCAGCAGCTTAGCGGAATACACAGATACGCAGTATTTT,CASSLAEYTDTQYF
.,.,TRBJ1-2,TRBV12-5,TGTGCTAGTGGTTTGGTGGCACCTTATGGCTACACCTTC,CASGLVAPYGYTF
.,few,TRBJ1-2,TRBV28,TGTGCCAGCAGTAAAGAAGCGGGAATGGGCTACACCTTC,CASSKEAGMGYTF
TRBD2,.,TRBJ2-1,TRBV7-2,TGTGCCAGCAGCTTCACAGCGGGGGGGCCTTTGAAGCAGTTCTTC,CASSFTAGGPLKQFF
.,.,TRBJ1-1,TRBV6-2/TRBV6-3,TGTGCCAGCAGTTCTCTGCAGGTGACAATGAACACTGAAGCTTTCTTT,CASSSLQVTMNTEAFF
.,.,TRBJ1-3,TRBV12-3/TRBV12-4,TGTGCCAGCAGTTTCAGGGACACCATATATTTT,CASSFRDTIYF
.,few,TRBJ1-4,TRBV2,TGTGCCATCCCGACAGGCTCAACTAATGAAAAACTGTTTTTT,CAIPTGSTNEKLFF
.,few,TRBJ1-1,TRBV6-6,TGTGCCAGCAGTTATCAACTCAGGGGGAACACTGAAGCTTTCTTT,CASSYQLRGNTEAFF
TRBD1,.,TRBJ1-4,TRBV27,TGTGCCAGCAGCTTGACAGGGGGCCGCGGGGAAAAACTGTTTTTT,CASSLTGGRGEKLFF
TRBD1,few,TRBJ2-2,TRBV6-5,TGTGCCAGCAGTTATACAGGGGGTAACACCGGGGAGCTGTTTTTT,CASSYTGGNTGELFF
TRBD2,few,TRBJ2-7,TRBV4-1,TGCGCCAGCAGCCGAGAGGGGAGAGCGGGGGGATCCTACGAGCAGTACTTC,CASSREGRAGGSYEQYF
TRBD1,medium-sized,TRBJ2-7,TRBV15,TGTGCCACCAGCAGAACGGGACAGAGCTACGAGCAGTACTTC,CATSRTGQSYEQYF
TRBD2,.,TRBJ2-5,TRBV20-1,TGCAGTGCTAGAGCTAGCGGGGGTGTCCAAGAGACCCAGTACTTC,CSARASGGVQETQYF
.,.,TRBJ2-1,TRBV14,TGTGCCAGCAGCCAAGCTAATACAGGACGGCCGTTCTTC,CASSQANTGRPFF
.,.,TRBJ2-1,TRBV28,TGTGCCAGTGGGGGGGGGCCCTACAATGAGCAGTTCTTC,CASGGGPYNEQFF
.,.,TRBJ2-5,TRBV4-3,TGCGCCAGCAGCCAACGTCTCCGGGAGACCCAGTACTTC,CASSQRLRETQYF
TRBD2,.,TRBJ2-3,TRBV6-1,TGTGCCAGCAACCTTAGCGGGGGGGCCAGGACAGATACGCAGTATTTT,CASNLSGGARTDTQYF
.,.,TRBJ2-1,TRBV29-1,TGCAGCGTTGGGGACGGGAGCTCCTACAATGAGCAGTTCTTC,CSVGDGSSYNEQFF
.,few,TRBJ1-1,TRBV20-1,TGCAGTGCTAGCCCCCCCACCTCGAACACTGAAGCTTTCTTT,CSASPPTSNTEAFF
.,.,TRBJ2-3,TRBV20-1,TGCAGTGCTAGGCTTAACTGGCGGGTGGGATCCAAAGATACGCAGTATTTT,CSARLNWRVGSKDTQYF
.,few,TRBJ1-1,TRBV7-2,TGTGCCAGCAGCTTAAGGGTCCGGAACACTGAAGCTTTCTTT,CASSLRVRNTEAFF
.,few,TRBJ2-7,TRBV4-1,TGCGCCAGCAGCCAAGATTCGGGGCCCGCTTTCTACGAGCAGTACTTC,CASSQDSGPAFYEQYF
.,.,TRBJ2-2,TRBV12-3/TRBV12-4,TGTGCCAGCAGTTTCCCGACGGTGAACACCGGGGAGCTGTTTTTT,CASSFPTVNTGELFF
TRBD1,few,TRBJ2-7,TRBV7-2,TGTGCCAGCAGCTGGGACAGGGGGCTGTTCGAGCAGTACTTC,CASSWDRGLFEQYF
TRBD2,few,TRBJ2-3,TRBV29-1,TGCAGCGCTCCGGGGGGGAGCACAGATACGCAGTATTTT,CSAPGGSTDTQYF
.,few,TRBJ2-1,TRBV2,TGTGCCAGCAGTGACTTGGACTCCGCGTGGTTCTTC,CASSDLDSAWFF
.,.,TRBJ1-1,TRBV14,TGTGCCAGCAGCCAAAGGCGACGAACAGATGGATGTGAAGCTTTCTTT,CASSQRRRTDGCEAFF
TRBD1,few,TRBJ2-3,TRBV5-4,TGTGCCAGCAGGGCAGGGGGTGACACAGATACGCAGTATTTT,CASRAGGDTDTQYF